A selection of T cell receptor beta chains follows, all from one sample in a study of pediatric ulcerative colitis. Sequencing was performed with immunoSEQ multiplex PCR; in TCRdb, only in-frame clones are kept and a portion is missing. The table has 17,000 or so clones, 65% to 75% seen once. The sequenced sample consisted of gut tissue. Receptors originate from a girl under 18 with moderate ulcerative colitis. Each CDR3 is given with its conserved first and last residue. A D gene is named only where the DNA matches it firmly. Where a row states a size, it is once, few, many or the class of an expanded clone; other rows omit it.

clone_size | j_call | d_call | v_call | cdr3_nt | cdr3_aa
. | TRBJ2-7 | TRBD1 | TRBV7-6 | TGTGCCAGCAGCTTAGGATTCAGCGGACAGGGGGATCGCGAGCAGTACTTC | CASSLGFSGQGDREQYF
. | TRBJ1-4 | . | TRBV6-1 | TGTGCCAGCAGTGAGACAGCCAGCTTATCCCTTCTTCTAGATAATGAAAAACTGTTTTTT | CASSETASLSLLLDNEKLFF
once | TRBJ2-5 | . | TRBV5-8 | TGTGCCAGCAGACTGAGGGGGACCCAGTACTTC | CASRLRGTQYF
. | TRBJ1-1 | . | TRBV19 | TGTGCCAGTAGTATCGAATTTGAAGCTTTCTTT | CASSIEFEAFF
. | TRBJ2-7 | . | TRBV29-1 | TGCAGCGTGAAGGGGGGGACTACGAGGGAGCAGTACTTC | CSVKGGTTREQYF
few | TRBJ1-1 | TRBD1 | TRBV28 | TGTGCCAGCAGTTTAGCGGGACAGGGGGCGAGAGCTTTCTTT | CASSLAGQGARAFF
. | TRBJ1-3 | . | TRBV5-4 | TGTGCCAGCAGCTTGGGGCCAAACTCGGACTCTGGAAACACCATATATTTT | CASSLGPNSDSGNTIYF
. | TRBJ1-2 | . | TRBV28 | TGTGCCAGCATAGGCGGGGGCCAGCTTAACTATGGCTACACCTTC | CASIGGGQLNYGYTF
few | TRBJ1-2 | . | TRBV6-5 | TGTGCCAGCAGTCAACAGGGAGATGGCTACACCTTC | CASSQQGDGYTF
. | TRBJ1-2 | . | TRBV29-1 | TGCAGCGTTGAAGCTCGGGGCCTCAACTATGGCTACACCTTC | CSVEARGLNYGYTF
. | TRBJ1-1 | . | TRBV19 | TGTGCCAGTAGTATACGGGGGGACACTGAAGCTTTCTTT | CASSIRGDTEAFF
. | TRBJ1-1 | . | TRBV6-1 | TGTGCCAGCACCCGAGAGGGGAACACTGAAGCTTTCTTT | CASTREGNTEAFF
. | TRBJ1-6 | . | TRBV10-3 | TGTGCCATCAGTGAAGGAACCCGGGCCTATAATTCACCCCTCCACTTT | CAISEGTRAYNSPLHF
. | TRBJ1-1 | . | TRBV12-5 | TGTGCTAGTGGTTTGTCCTCGTGGGGGAGCGAAGCTTTCTTT | CASGLSSWGSEAFF
once | TRBJ1-5 | . | TRBV6-1 | TGTGCCAGCAGAGACGGCGTATTTGGCAATCAGCCCCAGCATTTT | CASRDGVFGNQPQHF
once | TRBJ1-2 | . | TRBV28 | TGTGCCAGCACCACCATCGGACGAAACTATGGCTACACCTTC | CASTTIGRNYGYTF
few | TRBJ2-3 | . | TRBV18 | TGTGCCAGCTCACAGTCTCCGGGAAGCACAGATACGCAGTATTTT | CASSQSPGSTDTQYF
few | TRBJ1-1 | . | TRBV7-9 | TGTGCCAGCAGCTCCCAATACACTGAAGCTTTCTTT | CASSSQYTEAFF
. | TRBJ2-7 | TRBD2 | TRBV5-1 | TGCGCCAGCAGCTTGGGAGCGGGGGGTACCTACGAGCAGTACTTC | CASSLGAGGTYEQYF
once | TRBJ1-5 | . | TRBV2 | TGTGCCAGCAGGTCCGTAGGACAGTCAAGATCGCCCCAGCATTTT | CASRSVGQSRSPQHF
few | TRBJ2-7 | . | TRBV11-2 | TGTGCCAGCAGCAGCTCAACAGGGGGGGCCTACGAGCAGTACTTC | CASSSSTGGAYEQYF
. | TRBJ2-5 | . | TRBV2 | TGTGCCAGCAGTGAGCGGAGCATCCAAGAGACCCAGTACTTC | CASSERSIQETQYF
. | TRBJ2-2 | . | TRBV29-1 | TGCAGCGTTGGTGGACAGCGAGCTAACACCGGGGAGCTGTTTTTT | CSVGGQRANTGELFF
medium-sized | TRBJ2-7 | . | TRBV6-6 | TGTGCCAGCTCGGACCAACAGGGTTACGAGCAGTACTTC | CASSDQQGYEQYF